This T cell receptor beta chain was sequenced for a study of regulatory T cells in long-lasting Graves disease. Researchers made TCR beta libraries by using iRepertoire HTBI primers and running Arm-PCR on CDR3 regions. In TCRdb, the multiplex PCR reads were re-called with MiXCR into one record per CDR3 protein. Of 390,000 or so distinct CDR3 sequences in the sample, around 11% were seen once. This clonotype was seen at least ten times. Time point noted: newly diagnosed GD, antithyroid drugs for less than 3 months. From PBMCs, RNA was extracted and then used to make the TCR library. This CDR3 is built from 13 residues. Between the trimmed V and J ends, which lost 4 bases and 7 bases, there was a span of 14 bases. The germline CDR1 and CDR2 sequences are SGHTA and FQGNSA. The sample was also linked to a second study, of T cells in Graves' hyperthyroidism and ophthalmopathy.

The sequenced sample was peripheral blood mononuclear cells (PBMCs), obtained at new diagnosis, from a patient treated with antithyroid drugs. The chain has TRBV7-2 and TRBJ2-7; D may match TRBD1 or TRBD2 (5 bases each). This TCR derives from a young woman with Graves disease. CDR3: CASSSGTWGEQYF. CDR3 in DNA: TGTGCCAGCAGCTCGGGGACCTGGGGGGAGCAGTACTTC.